The 8 T cell receptor beta chains below all came from one sample that was sequenced in a study of Ad26.COV2.S vaccination and SARS-CoV-2 variants. Clones were sequenced by immunoSEQ multiplex PCR, and TCRdb holds only the in-frame ones, with some missing. The profile shows under 600,000 clones, 80% to 90% of them singletons. Treatment specified: around 19 received Ad26.COV2.S at low or high dose, single or two shots; about 5 received placebo; per-sample allocation not given. Sample collection was performed on day 63 after the first vaccine or placebo injection. Sequenced here: peripheral blood, sampled in a trial of Ad26.COV2.S vaccine versus placebo. All receptors derive from a person aged 18-60 years who received the Ad26.COV2.S COVID-19 vaccine or a placebo.

This chain connects TRBV29-1 to TRBJ1-5, with D perhaps matching TRBD1 (5 bases). The CDR3 contains 13 residues. V gave up 5 bases and J gave up 7 bases, with 15 bases separating them. CDR1 and CDR2 (germline): SQVTM, ANQGSEA. CDR3 region: CSVSDSGIQPQHF. CDR3 nucleotide sequence: TGCAGCGTTTCCGACTCAGGGATCCAGCCCCAGCATTTT.

This clone was observed a handful of times. Other DNA sequences from this sample encode an identical CDR3 as well. J is TRBJ1-5 and V is TRBV28; D uncertain. This CDR3 spans 11 amino acids. The germline CDR1 and CDR2 sequences are MDHEN and SYDVKM. The V end was cut by 3 bases, the J end by 6 bases, with 3 bases between. CDR3 nucleotides: TGTGCCAGCAGTTTGGGTCAGCCCCAGCATTTT. It codes for CASSLGQPQHF.

The V gene is TRBV7-8, the J gene TRBJ1-5, with no clear D. This CDR3 has 13 residues. V gave up 2 bases and J gave up 3 bases, with 5 bases separating them. Germline-derived CDR1 and CDR2 are SGHVS and FQNEAQ. The CDR3 nucleotides are TGTGCCAGCAGCTTAAAGCCCAATCAGCCCCAGCATTTT. Encoded protein: CASSLKPNQPQHF.

The chain employs TRBV5-1 and TRBJ2-2; no clear D gene. This CDR3 has 14 amino acids. The V and J ends lost 0 bases and 4 bases respectively, with 7 bases between them. From germline, CDR1 is SGHRS and CDR2 YFSETQ. The CDR3 loop reads CASSLVRFTGELFF. CDR3 bases: TGCGCCAGCAGCTTGGTTCGGTTCACCGGGGAGCTGTTTTTT.

This chain uses TRBV7-9 with TRBJ2-2, with TRBD2 identical over 12 bases. CDR1 and CDR2 from the germline V gene are SEHNR and FQNEAQ (reference sequence). The V segment lost 5 bases and the J segment 7 bases; nucleotides outside the gene matches: 8. This CDR3 comprises 16 residues. The CDR3 DNA reads TGTGCCAGCAGCGCACTAGCGGGAGGACGGGACGGGGAGCTGTTTTTT. Amino acid sequence: CASSALAGGRDGELFF.

V gene TRBV3-1 (or the pseudogene TRBV3-2) combines with J gene TRBJ1-1; D call uncertain. Per the germline V gene, CDR1 is LGHDT and CDR2 is YNNKEL (reference sequence). The V gene lost 0 bases and the J gene lost 2 bases, with 7 bases spanning the gap. The CDR3 consists of 14 residues. The CDR3 sequence: CASSQEGSNTEAFF. CDR3 nucleotide sequence: TGTGCCAGCAGCCAAGAAGGATCCAACACTGAAGCTTTCTTT.

This clone is a singleton in its sample. The rearrangement uses TRBV20-1 and TRBJ1-5; a weak D match, TRBD1 (5 bases). Trimming took 3 bases from V and 9 from J, leaving 21 bases between them. CDR3 size: 15 residues. Germline V gives CDR1 DFQATT, CDR2 SNEGSKA (reference sequence). CDR3 loop: CSASSGQPVIGPQHF. CDR3 sequence (DNA): TGCAGTGCTAGTTCCGGACAACCCGTTATTGGGCCCCAGCATTTT.

The chain joins TRBV3-1 (or the pseudogene TRBV3-2) to TRBJ2-3; TRBD2 agrees at 9 bases. The CDR3 runs to 16 residues. The germline CDR1 and CDR2 sequences are LGHDT and YNNKEL (reference sequence). J gave up 1 base and V 3 bases, and 5 bases lay outside the gene matches. CDR3 sequence reads: CASSQRASGGTDTQYF. The CDR3 DNA reads TGTGCCAGCAGCCAGAGGGCTAGCGGGGGCACAGATACGCAGTATTTT.